This T cell receptor (beta chain) was sequenced during a study of response to subunit inactivated influenza vaccine. Overall study results and limits: Authors proposed each seasonal influenza vaccination draws in few new T cells.

Germline-derived CDR1 and CDR2 are LGHDT and YNNKEL (reference sequence). V trimming: 3 bases; J trimming: 2 bases; junction bases outside the gene matches: 14. The CDR3 totals 18 residues. TCRdb ran MiXCR on the RT-PCR reads and lists one entry per CDR3 protein. The table records approximately 290,000 distinct CDR3 sequences, around 22% of them present only once. Concerning this clonotype: Its target is not known.

The genes are TRBV3-1 and TRBJ2-5, with TRBD2 identical over 8 bases. The source of this sequence is a man between 50 and 69 years old who received an inactivated influenza vaccine. The sequences come from PBMCs from blood, collected roughly 20 months after vaccination. CDR3 residues: CASSHPGLGKGEQETQYF. In nucleotides, the CDR3 is TGTGCCAGCAGCCACCCGGGACTAGGGAAAGGAGAACAAGAGACCCAGTACTTC.